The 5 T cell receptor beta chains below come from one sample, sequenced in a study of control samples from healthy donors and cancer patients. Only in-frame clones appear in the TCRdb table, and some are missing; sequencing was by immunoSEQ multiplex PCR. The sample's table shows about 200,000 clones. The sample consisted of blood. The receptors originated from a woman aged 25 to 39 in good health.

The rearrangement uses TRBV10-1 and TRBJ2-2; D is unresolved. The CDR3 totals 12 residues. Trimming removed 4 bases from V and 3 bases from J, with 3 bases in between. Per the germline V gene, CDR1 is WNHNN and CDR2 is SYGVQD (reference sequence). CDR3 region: CASSADTGELFF. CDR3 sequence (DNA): TGCGCCAGCAGTGCTGACACCGGGGAGCTGTTTTTT.

The CDR3 is CASSPTLSSYNEQFF. CDR3 coding DNA: TGTGCCAGCTCACCTACGCTAAGCTCCTACAATGAGCAGTTCTTC. This rearrangement joins TRBV18 to TRBJ2-1, with D unresolved. Germline CDR1 KGHSH, CDR2 LQKENI. This CDR3 has 15 residues. V was shortened by 3 bases and J by 0 bases, with 9 bases between the two germline ends.

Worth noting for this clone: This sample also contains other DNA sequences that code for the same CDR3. The DNA for the CDR3 is TGCGCCAGCAGCTTGGGACAGGGACCCTACGAGCAGTACTTC. It is translated as CASSLGQGPYEQYF. This sequence joins TRBV5-1 and TRBJ2-7, with 7 bases that match TRBD1. V was pared by 0 bases and J by 2 bases, with 2 bases of the junction left unmatched. The CDR3 is made up of 14 amino acids. Germline V CDR1 and CDR2: SGHRS, YFSETQ.

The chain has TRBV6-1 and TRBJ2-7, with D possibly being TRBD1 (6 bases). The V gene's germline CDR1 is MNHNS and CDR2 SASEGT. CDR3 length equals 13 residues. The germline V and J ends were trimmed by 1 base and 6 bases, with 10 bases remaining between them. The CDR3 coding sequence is TGTGCCAGCAGTGAAGGGCAGGGGCGCGAGCAGTACTTC. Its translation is CASSEGQGREQYF.

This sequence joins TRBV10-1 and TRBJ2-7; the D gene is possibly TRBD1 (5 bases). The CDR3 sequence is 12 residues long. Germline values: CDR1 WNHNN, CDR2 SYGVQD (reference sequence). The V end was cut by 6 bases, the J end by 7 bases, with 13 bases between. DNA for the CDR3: TGCGCCAGCAGCGAGACAGTGGGAGAGCAGTACTTC. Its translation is CASSETVGEQYF.